This TCR beta chain came from a study of T-cell reconstitution after alpha-beta-depleted transplantation in children. The library targeted TCRbeta and was prepared with unique molecular identifiers. TCRdb itself ran the PCR reads through MiXCR, one entry per CDR3 protein. The table records 600,000 to 700,000 distinct CDR3 sequences, 13% of them present only once. Germline V CDR1 and CDR2: SQVTM, ANQGSEA. Unmatched junction bases numbered 5, after V lost 5 bases and J lost 6 bases. This CDR3 contains 13 residues. This clonotype has at least ten counts. This chain links TRBV29-1 with TRBJ2-3; 10 nucleotides agree with TRBD1. This clonotype was sampled from a girl aged 2 to 9 with congenital amegakaryocytic thrombocytopenia, due to receive a stem cell transplant. The sample in question was PBMCs, obtained before TCRalphabeta/CD19-depleted stem cell transplant. The CDR3 region is CSVRDRGPDTQYF. CDR3 in DNA: TGCAGCGTTCGGGACAGGGGACCGGATACGCAGTATTTT.